This T cell receptor beta chain was sequenced for a study of radiotherapy plus CTLA-4 blockade in lung cancer. Study context: Of the patients, under 20% showed objective responses and 31% attained disease control.

Only in-frame clones appear in the TCRdb table, and some are missing; sequencing was by immunoSEQ multiplex PCR. The sample has about 120,000 clones; roughly 86% are singletons. Receiving focal radiation plus CTLA-4 blockade with ipilimumab were patients who had chemo-refractory metastatic non-small-cell lung cancer. Regarding the study as a whole: Interferon-beta and early blood T cell clone dynamics reportedly predicted response best.

Trimming pared 1 base from V and 6 bases from J, leaving 9 bases between. The CDR3 is 13 amino acids. Per the germline V gene, CDR1 is SEHNR and CDR2 is FQNEAQ (reference sequence). The table lists this clone with a few counts. What it binds is not known. The sequences come from peripheral blood, collected from a patient treated with radiotherapy plus ipilimumab. The chain recombines TRBV7-9 with TRBJ1-2, with D hard to call. The source is a human donor with non-small cell lung cancer that progressed on radiotherapy plus ipilimumab. Some clones in this sample may be carry-over from other donors' samples. CDR3 bases: TGTGCCAGCAGCTTAGTTTCTGGGAATGGCTACACCTTC. Translating it yields CASSLVSGNGYTF.